These T cell receptor beta chains were read from a single sample in a study of PD-L1 blockade in urothelial cancer. Clones were read by immunoSEQ multiplex PCR, and TCRdb kept only the in-frame ones, dropping some. The sample shows 37,000 or so clones, approximately 80% of them seen only once. The starting material was PBMCs, obtained around atezolizumab (anti-PD-L1) treatment. Every receptor here comes from a man in his 60s with urothelial cancer. Each CDR3 is given with its conserved first and last residue. Each record gives: D gene, V gene, CDR3 length, J gene, clone size, CDR3 protein, CDR3 DNA. D genes are given only for firm matches. The size entry is marked missing in some rows and otherwise reads once, few, many or a size class.

-	TRBV4-2	16	TRBJ1-3	-	CASSRVDRGSGNTIYF	TGTGCCAGCAGCCGGGTGGACAGAGGGTCTGGAAACACCATATATTTT
-	TRBV5-1	15	TRBJ2-5	-	CASSLPVGGGETQYF	TGCGCCAGCAGCTTGCCCGTTGGGGGCGGGGAGACCCAGTACTTC
-	TRBV16	15	TRBJ2-7	-	CASTKTEISSYEQYF	TGTGCCAGCACTAAGACAGAAATAAGCTCCTACGAGCAGTACTTC
-	TRBV28	13	TRBJ1-3	-	CASSFPGGNTIYF	TGTGCCAGCAGTTTTCCAGGTGGAAACACCATATATTTT
-	TRBV27	15	TRBJ2-2	-	CASSLEDTGYGELFF	TGTGCCAGCAGTTTAGAAGACACAGGGTACGGGGAGCTGTTTTTT
TRBD1	TRBV7-9	18	TRBJ1-2	-	CASSSNRRDREFNYGYTF	TGTGCCAGCAGCTCCAATCGCCGGGACAGAGAATTTAACTATGGCTACACCTTC
TRBD2	TRBV28	16	TRBJ2-7	-	CASSSLAGGVSYEQYF	TGTGCCAGCAGTTCCCTAGCGGGGGGCGTCTCCTACGAGCAGTACTTC
TRBD2	TRBV7-2	15	TRBJ2-7	-	CASSLVASGGYEQYF	TGTGCCAGCAGCTTAGTGGCTAGCGGGGGATACGAGCAGTACTTC
-	TRBV15	13	TRBJ1-6	-	CATSSGFSSPLHF	TGTGCCACCAGTTCCGGGTTTTCGTCACCCCTCCACTTT
TRBD2	TRBV9	16	TRBJ2-2	-	CASSVDVSGGTGELFF	TGTGCCAGCAGCGTAGATGTTAGCGGGGGCACCGGGGAGCTGTTTTTT
TRBD1	TRBV29-1	12	TRBJ2-1	-	CSVGQGWDEQFF	TGCAGCGTTGGACAGGGGTGGGATGAGCAGTTCTTC
-	TRBV5-1	13	TRBJ1-5	-	CASSPYPGQPQHF	TGCGCCAGCAGCCCCTACCCCGGTCAGCCCCAGCATTTT
TRBD1	TRBV4-1	16	TRBJ2-5	-	CASSQKRQGSRETQYF	TGCGCCAGCAGCCAGAAACGACAGGGGAGTCGCGAGACCCAGTACTTC
TRBD1	TRBV9	15	TRBJ1-4	-	CASSPSRGTNEKLFF	TGTGCCAGCAGCCCCTCCAGGGGGACTAATGAAAAACTGTTTTTT
-	TRBV7-9	16	TRBJ1-2	-	CASSPIWRLSNYGYTF	TGTGCCAGCAGCCCTATCTGGCGGCTTTCTAACTATGGCTACACCTTC
TRBD2	TRBV7-7	16	TRBJ2-2	-	CASSSTSGGYHRELFF	TGTGCTAGCAGCTCTACTAGCGGGGGGTACCACCGGGAGCTGTTTTTT
-	TRBV6-5	13	TRBJ2-7	once	CASGAGPSYEQYF	TGTGCCAGCGGGGCAGGGCCCTCCTACGAGCAGTACTTC
-	TRBV6-4	13	TRBJ2-3	-	CASSASFRDTQYF	TGTGCCAGCAGCGCGAGTTTTAGAGATACGCAGTATTTT
TRBD1	TRBV5-4	13	TRBJ1-2	few	CASSPRTGDGYTF	TGTGCCAGCAGCCCACGGACAGGGGATGGCTACACCTTC
TRBD2	TRBV5-1	18	TRBJ2-5	-	CASSLEGLAGNFQETQYF	TGCGCCAGCAGCTTGGAAGGATTAGCGGGGAACTTCCAAGAGACCCAGTACTTC
TRBD1	TRBV14	15	TRBJ1-1	-	CASSFDREINTEAFF	TGTGCCAGCAGCTTCGACAGGGAGATCAACACTGAAGCTTTCTTT
TRBD1	TRBV30	17	TRBJ1-4	-	CAWSVGARGRSNEKLFF	TGTGCCTGGAGTGTAGGAGCCAGGGGGCGGTCTAATGAAAAACTGTTTTTT
-	TRBV19	16	TRBJ2-3	-	CASSIEDRSGINTQYF	TGTGCCAGTAGTATAGAGGACAGATCCGGAATTAATACGCAGTATTTT
-	TRBV27	13	TRBJ2-7	-	CASSSGGTYEQYF	TGTGCCAGCAGTTCAGGGGGGACCTACGAGCAGTACTTC
TRBD1	TRBV7-8	15	TRBJ2-1	-	CASSPRQGSYNEQFF	TGTGCCAGCAGCCCACGACAGGGGTCCTACAATGAGCAGTTCTTC
-	TRBV29-1	12	TRBJ1-1	-	CSVEVGETEAFF	TGCAGCGTTGAGGTTGGAGAAACTGAAGCTTTCTTT
TRBD1	TRBV10-3	18	TRBJ1-4	-	CAISESGTGGTTNEKLFF	TGTGCCATCAGTGAGTCGGGGACAGGGGGAACAACTAATGAAAAACTGTTTTTT
-	TRBV18	18	TRBJ2-3	-	CASSPENRGSRGTDTQYF	TGTGCCAGCTCACCGGAGAATCGGGGGAGCAGAGGCACAGATACGCAGTATTTT
TRBD2	TRBV19	17	TRBJ2-1	-	CASSIDSGSSGYNEQFF	TGTGCCAGTAGTATAGATAGCGGGTCTAGCGGCTACAATGAGCAGTTCTTC
-	TRBV5-1	14	TRBJ1-5	-	CASSSGQNNQPQHF	TGCGCCAGCAGCTCAGGACAGAACAATCAGCCCCAGCATTTT
TRBD2	TRBV19	14	TRBJ2-5	-	CASSIGGTSGTQYF	TGTGCCAGTAGTATAGGTGGGACTAGCGGGACCCAGTACTTC
-	TRBV2	15	TRBJ1-2	-	CASKTGGTEYYGYTF	TGTGCCAGCAAGACCGGAGGGACGGAGTACTATGGCTACACCTTC
TRBD1	TRBV19	15	TRBJ2-3	once	CASSHRDSRTDTQYF	TGTGCCAGTAGCCACCGGGACAGCCGTACAGATACGCAGTATTTT
TRBD2	TRBV4-2	17	TRBJ2-3	-	CASSQDYPSGGPDTQYF	TGTGCCAGCAGCCAAGATTACCCTAGCGGGGGGCCAGATACGCAGTATTTT
-	TRBV5-5	13	TRBJ2-7	-	CASSVLTEYEQYF	TGTGCCAGCAGCGTACTGACAGAATACGAGCAGTACTTC
TRBD2	TRBV7-2	15	TRBJ2-7	-	CASSLERGGSYEQYF	TGTGCCAGCAGCTTAGAGCGGGGGGGCTCCTACGAGCAGTACTTC
TRBD1	TRBV28	16	TRBJ2-2	-	CASSPGTGLDTGELFF	TGTGCCAGCAGTCCCGGGACAGGGTTGGACACCGGGGAGCTGTTTTTT
TRBD2	TRBV4-2	15	TRBJ2-3	-	CASGSTSGGTDTQYF	TGTGCCAGCGGCTCAACCAGCGGGGGGACAGATACGCAGTATTTT
TRBD1	TRBV6-5	14	TRBJ1-3	once	CASSWTGSGNTIYF	TGTGCCAGCAGTTGGACAGGCTCTGGAAACACCATATATTTT
-	TRBV2	11	TRBJ2-7	few	CASETRNEQYF	TGTGCCAGCGAGACTAGGAACGAGCAGTACTTC